These 14 T cell receptor beta chains originate from one sample sequenced in a study of breast tumors, draining lymph nodes, adjacent tissues. The lymph nodes were axillary draining lymph nodes from breast cancer patients. TCRdb reprocessed the multiplex PCR reads with MiXCR, giving one entry per CDR3 protein. The sample lists 140,000 to 150,000 distinct CDR3 sequences; about 30% were seen once. Sequencing was done on a sample of axillary lymph node tissue. The receptors stem from a female donor with breast cancer. Some clones in this sample may be carry-over from other donors' samples.

The CDR3 DNA reads TGTGCCAGCAGCCAGAGGGACAGGTCGAACTACGAGCAGTACGTC. This codes for CASSQRDRSNYEQYV. The chain joins TRBV7-8 to TRBJ2-7; 8 positions match TRBD1. This CDR3 comprises 15 residues. The V gene's germline CDR1 is SGHVS and CDR2 FQNEAQ. With 5 bases clipped from V and 3 bases from J, the junction kept 9 bases outside the gene matches.

This sequence joins TRBV20-1 and TRBJ1-5; 11 bases fit TRBD1. The CDR3 contains 14 residues. In germline, CDR1 is DFQATT, CDR2 SNEGSKA (reference sequence). The J segment lost 6 bases and the V segment lost 1 base, leaving 2 bases of the junction unmatched. The CDR3 protein is CSARGTGGLQPQHF. Written as DNA, the CDR3 is TGCAGTGCTAGAGGGACAGGGGGCCTTCAGCCCCAGCATTTT.

In regard to this clonotype: Since a much larger clone is just one base distant, this may be a read error. The conserved phenylalanine or tryptophan normally closing the CDR3 is absent here, so this likely arose from a read error. The V call is TRBV27, the J call TRBJ1-2, with a possible D match to TRBD1 (6 bases). V lost 6 bases, J lost 6 bases, and 14 bases lay in between. The germline V gene encodes CDR1 MNHEY and CDR2 SMNVEV (reference sequence). The CDR3 has 13 amino acids. CDR3 DNA sequence: TGTGCCAGCAGGAACACAGGGTGGAATGGCTACACCTGC. This translates into CASRNTGWNGYTC.

This clonotype was seen repeatedly, ten times or more. Possible read error: a much larger clone is one base away. The chain links TRBV5-4 to TRBJ1-2, with 7 nucleotides matching TRBD1. J lost 4 bases, V lost 3 bases, and 6 bases had no gene match. The length of the CDR3 is 14 residues. Germline V lookup: CDR1 SGHNT, CDR2 YYREEE (reference sequence). CDR3 in DNA: TGTGCCAGCAGCTACGGACAGGCGTCCTATGGCTACACCTTC. Translation: CASSYGQASYGYTF.

The CDR3 bases are TGTGCCAGCAGCTCTGGGACTAGCGGGGTCACAGATACGCAGTATTTT. This encodes CASSSGTSGVTDTQYF. V and J are TRBV7-2 and TRBJ2-3; 13 bases fit TRBD2. The CDR3 totals 16 residues. Germline loops: CDR1 SGHTA, CDR2 FQGNSA. V gave up 4 bases and J gave up 2 bases; unmatched junction bases: 3.

This clonotype was seen ten or more times. Here the CDR3 reads CASSPPGGLAGGTQYF. The DNA for the CDR3 is TGTGCCAGCTCACCACCGGGCGGACTAGCGGGGGGGACCCAGTACTTC. This chain connects TRBV18 to TRBJ2-5; the match to TRBD2 covers 14 bases. CDR1 and CDR2 from the germline V gene are KGHSH and LQKENI. The length of the CDR3 is 16 residues. The J segment lost 7 bases and the V segment lost 0 bases, leaving 4 bases of the junction unmatched. The entire variable domain, with the rest obtained from reference TRBV18 and TRBJ2-5, is as follows: NAGVMQNPRHLVRRRGQEARLRCSPMKGHSHVYWYRQLPEEGLKFMVYLQKENIIDESGMPKERFSAEFPKEGPSILRIQQVVRGDSAAYFCASSPPGGLAGGTQYFGPGTRLLVL.

This clonotype appeared many times. A clone one base away is much larger, so this may be a read error. The rearrangement uses TRBV9 and TRBJ1-6; D is unclear. Germline values: CDR1 SGDLS, CDR2 YYNGEE. This CDR3 has 15 residues. CDR3 bases: TGTGCCAGCAGCGTAGACGGAATAGGGAATTCACCCCCCCACTTT. Translated, it gives CASSVDGIGNSPPHF.

Worth noting for this clonotype: The junction departs from germline at one end; a sequencing error may be responsible. This rearrangement joins TRBV4-2 to TRBJ1-6, with 9 bases identical to TRBD1. The CDR3 has 17 amino acids. Germline CDR1 and CDR2: LGHNA and YNFKEQ. CDR3 bases: TGTGCCGGCAGCCAAGTCAAATTGGACAGGGGAAATTCACCCCTCCACTTT. The encoded protein is CAGSQVKLDRGNSPLHF.

This clonotype was recorded at least ten times. The rearrangement joins TRBV7-9 to TRBJ1-6, with D uncertain. This CDR3 is built from 13 residues. The germline V gene encodes CDR1 SEHNR and CDR2 FQNEAQ (reference sequence). The V end lost 5 bases, the J end lost 7 bases, and 9 bases lay between the germline ends. CDR3 nucleotide sequence: TGTGCCAGCAGCCGAACCGAAAATTCACCCCTCCACTTT. This codes for CASSRTENSPLHF.

As regards this clonotype: No conserved phenylalanine or tryptophan ends this CDR3, so it is likely a read error. The rearrangement uses TRBV4-3 and TRBJ2-5; D is undetermined. The germline gives CDR1 LGHNA, CDR2 YSLEER. The CDR3 spans 12 residues. This chain's CDR3 is CAGSQNGETQYL. In DNA, the CDR3 is TGCGCCGGCAGCCAGAACGGAGAGACCCAGTACCTC.

J is TRBJ2-6 and V is TRBV19; D is unclear. The CDR3 spans 14 residues. Trimming cost V 5 bases and J 4 bases, with 9 bases left between them. Germline CDR1 reads LNHDA; CDR2 reads SQIVND (reference sequence). CDR3 nucleotide sequence: TGTGCCAGTAGTCGAAAGCAGGGGGCCAACGTCCTGACTTTC. Protein sequence: CASSRKQGANVLTF.

This clonotype was recorded at least ten times. The CDR3 region has the DNA TGCAGTGCTAGTGACCAGCTGGGTGGCTACACCTTC. Encoded protein: CSASDQLGGYTF. The rearrangement joins TRBV20-1 to TRBJ1-2; D unresolved. V was shortened by 3 bases and J by 7 bases, with 12 bases between the two germline ends. The germline V gene has CDR1 DFQATT and CDR2 SNEGSKA (reference sequence). This CDR3 spans 12 amino acids.

In its sample, this clonotype was seen many times. The chain uses TRBV11-3 and TRBJ2-7; tentative D call: TRBD1 (6 bases). Per germline, CDR1 SGHNT and CDR2 YENEEA. The CDR3 is 13 amino acids. Trimming cost V 2 bases and J 2 bases, with 7 bases left between them. The CDR3: CASSLTGTYEQYF. Written as DNA, the CDR3 is TGTGCCAGCAGCTTAACAGGGACCTACGAGCAGTACTTC.

Many counts were recorded for this clonotype. The V gene is TRBV2, the J gene TRBJ1-6; D is perhaps TRBD1 (6 bases). Germline V lookup: CDR1 SNHLY, CDR2 FYNNEI. CDR3 length: 20 amino acids. The V and J ends lost 6 bases and 0 bases respectively, with 24 bases between them. The CDR3 loop is CASRQYRASFSSSYNSPLHF. CDR3 nucleotides: TGTGCCAGCAGGCAGTACAGGGCTAGTTTTTCGAGCTCCTATAATTCACCCCTCCACTTT.